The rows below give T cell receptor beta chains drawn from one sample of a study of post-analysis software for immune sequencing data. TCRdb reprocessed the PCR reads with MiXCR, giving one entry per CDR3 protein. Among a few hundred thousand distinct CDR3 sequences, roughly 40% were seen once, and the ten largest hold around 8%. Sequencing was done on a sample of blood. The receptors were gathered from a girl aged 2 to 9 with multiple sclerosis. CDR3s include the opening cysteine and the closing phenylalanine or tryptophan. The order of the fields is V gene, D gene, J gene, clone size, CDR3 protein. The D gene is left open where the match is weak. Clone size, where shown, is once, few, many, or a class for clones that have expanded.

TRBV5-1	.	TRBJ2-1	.	CASSEPYSYNEQFF
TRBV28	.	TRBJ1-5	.	CASSLDANSNQPQHF
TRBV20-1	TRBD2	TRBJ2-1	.	CSAKGGREVHNEQFF
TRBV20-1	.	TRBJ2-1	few	CSARVGANNEQFF
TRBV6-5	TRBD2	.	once	CASSYSLAGGGETQYF
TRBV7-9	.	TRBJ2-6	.	CASSLGVGYSSGANVLTF
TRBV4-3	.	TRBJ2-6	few	CASSQDVGRGANVLTF
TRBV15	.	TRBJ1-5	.	CATSRDLVQAYQPQHF
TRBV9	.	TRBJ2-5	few	CASSVGTEQETQYF
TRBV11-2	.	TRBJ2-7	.	CASSLQGGTYF
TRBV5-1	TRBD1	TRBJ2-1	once	CASSAGTGHLVGEQFF
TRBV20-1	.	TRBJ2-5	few	CSAELTEETQYF
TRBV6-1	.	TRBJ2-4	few	CAVPNSVAKNIQYF
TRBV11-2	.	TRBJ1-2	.	CASSLYLGPYYGYTF
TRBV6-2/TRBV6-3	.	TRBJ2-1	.	CASSYPTLSLALRYEQFF
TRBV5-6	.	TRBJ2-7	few	CASSLQWEFDYEQYF
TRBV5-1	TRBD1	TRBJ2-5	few	CASSIGQGEETQYF
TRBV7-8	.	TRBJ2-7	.	CASSLVSQSSYEQYF
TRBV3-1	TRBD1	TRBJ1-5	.	CASSPGTGVIQPQHF
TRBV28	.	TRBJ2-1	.	CASSLRGSYNKQFF
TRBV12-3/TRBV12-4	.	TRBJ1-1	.	CASSLSGVTEAFF
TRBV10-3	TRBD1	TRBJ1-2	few	CAITADRERGYTF
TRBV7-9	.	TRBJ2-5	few	CASSPRSSVGQETQYF
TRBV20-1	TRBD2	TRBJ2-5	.	CSARARRETPRGTQYF
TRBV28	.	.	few	CATDPGTPSYNEQYF
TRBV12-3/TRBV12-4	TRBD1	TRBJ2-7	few	CASTHRGDEQYF
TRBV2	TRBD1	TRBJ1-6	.	CASTRDRGHSGSPLHF
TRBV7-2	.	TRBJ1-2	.	CASTSPGRAYGYTF
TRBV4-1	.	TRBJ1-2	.	CASSQATEPLAGYTF
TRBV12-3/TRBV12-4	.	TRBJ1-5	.	CASSFGSDLNQPQHF
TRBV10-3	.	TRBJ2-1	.	CAISRPEAANNEQFF
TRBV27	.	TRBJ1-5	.	CASSLWGATGQPQHF
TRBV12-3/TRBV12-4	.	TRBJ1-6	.	CASSLIRSPLHF
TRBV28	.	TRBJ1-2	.	CASSLRIWGYTF
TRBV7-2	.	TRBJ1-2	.	CASSLDRGGYSYTF
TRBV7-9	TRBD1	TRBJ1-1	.	CASSRDRDSEAFF
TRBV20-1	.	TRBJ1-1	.	CSASGPLGTEAFF
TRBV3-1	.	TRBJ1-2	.	CASSRVGRYGYTF
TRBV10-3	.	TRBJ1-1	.	CAISEEGADTEAFF
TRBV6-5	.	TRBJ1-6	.	CASSYSKASSGSPLHF
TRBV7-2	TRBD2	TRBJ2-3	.	CASSLQLSGREDTQYF